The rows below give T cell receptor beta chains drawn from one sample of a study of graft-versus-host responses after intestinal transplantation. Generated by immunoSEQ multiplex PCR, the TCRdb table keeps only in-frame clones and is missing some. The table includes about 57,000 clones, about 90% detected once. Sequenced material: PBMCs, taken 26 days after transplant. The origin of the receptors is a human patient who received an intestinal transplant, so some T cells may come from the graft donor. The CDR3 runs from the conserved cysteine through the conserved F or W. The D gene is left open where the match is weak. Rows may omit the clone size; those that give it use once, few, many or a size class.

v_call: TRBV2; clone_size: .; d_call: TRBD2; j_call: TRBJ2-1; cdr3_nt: TGTGCCAGCATGTACAGCGGGGGCGGCGATGAGCAGTTCTTC; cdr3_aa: CASMYSGGGDEQFF
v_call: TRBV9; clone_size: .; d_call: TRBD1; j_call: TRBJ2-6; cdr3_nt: TGTGCCAGCAGCGTGCGGGACAGGGTCGCTGGGGCCAACGTCCTGACTTTC; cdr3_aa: CASSVRDRVAGANVLTF
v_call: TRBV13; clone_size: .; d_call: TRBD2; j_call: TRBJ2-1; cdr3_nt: TGTGCCAGCAGCACCTCGACTAGCGGGGGGCACAATGAGCAGTTCTTC; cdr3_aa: CASSTSTSGGHNEQFF
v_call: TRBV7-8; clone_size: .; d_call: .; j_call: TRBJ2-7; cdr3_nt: TGTGCCAGCAGCCCGAGTATCTCCTACGAGCAGTACTTC; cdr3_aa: CASSPSISYEQYF
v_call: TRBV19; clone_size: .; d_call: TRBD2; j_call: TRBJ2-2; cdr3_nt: TGTGCCAGTAGTTCGGGACTAGCGAGCAACACCGGGGAGCTGTTTTTT; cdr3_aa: CASSSGLASNTGELFF
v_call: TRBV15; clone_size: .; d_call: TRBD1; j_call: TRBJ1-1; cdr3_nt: TGTGCCACCAGCAGAGTAGACAGGGGGGCTGAAGCTTTCTTT; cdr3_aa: CATSRVDRGAEAFF
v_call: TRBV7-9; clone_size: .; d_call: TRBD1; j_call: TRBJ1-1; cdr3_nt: TGTGCCAGCGGCTCAAAGGCCGGGACAGGGGATACTGAAGCTTTCTTT; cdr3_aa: CASGSKAGTGDTEAFF
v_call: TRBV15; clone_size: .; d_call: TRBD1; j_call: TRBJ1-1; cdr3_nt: TGTGCCACCAGCAGAGATTTAACAGGGGGCCCGAATACTGAAGCTTTCTTT; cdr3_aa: CATSRDLTGGPNTEAFF
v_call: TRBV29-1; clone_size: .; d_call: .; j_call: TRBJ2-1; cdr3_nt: TGCAGCGTTGCCCACTCAAGCCGCAATGAGCAGTTCTTC; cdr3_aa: CSVAHSSRNEQFF
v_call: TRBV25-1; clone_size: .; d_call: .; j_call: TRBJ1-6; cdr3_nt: TGTGCCAGCAGTGCTCGGGGAGGAGGGACGTTCTCCCTCCACTTT; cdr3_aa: CASSARGGGTFSLHF
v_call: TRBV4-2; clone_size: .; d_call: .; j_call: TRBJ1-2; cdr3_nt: TGTGCCAGCAGCCAAGTGACAGAGATTGGCTACACCTTC; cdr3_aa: CASSQVTEIGYTF
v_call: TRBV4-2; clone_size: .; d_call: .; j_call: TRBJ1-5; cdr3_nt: TGTGCCAGCAGGTCGGGACAGCCCCAGCATTTT; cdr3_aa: CASRSGQPQHF
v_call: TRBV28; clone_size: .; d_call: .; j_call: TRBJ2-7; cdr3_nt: TGTGCCAGTAGGGGGTCGATGGGGTACGAGCAGTACTTC; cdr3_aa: CASRGSMGYEQYF
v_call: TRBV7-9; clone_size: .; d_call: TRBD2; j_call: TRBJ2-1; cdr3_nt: TGTGCCAGCAGCCATAGCGGGGTCACCTACAATGAGCAGTTCTTC; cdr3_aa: CASSHSGVTYNEQFF
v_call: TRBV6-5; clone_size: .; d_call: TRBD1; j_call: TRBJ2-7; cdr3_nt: TGTGCCAGCAGCCACGACAGGGGTGGGGAGCAGTACTTC; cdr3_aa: CASSHDRGGEQYF
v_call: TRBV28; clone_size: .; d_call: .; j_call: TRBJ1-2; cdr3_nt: TGTGCCAGCGGACTGGCCCATGGCGGGGGCGATGGCTACACCTTC; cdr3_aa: CASGLAHGGGDGYTF
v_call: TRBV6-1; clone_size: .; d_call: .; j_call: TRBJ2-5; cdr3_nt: TGTGCCAGGGGGGACAATGGGGCCCAGTACTTC; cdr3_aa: CARGDNGAQYF
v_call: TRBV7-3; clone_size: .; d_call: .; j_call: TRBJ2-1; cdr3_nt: TGTGCCAGCAGCTCCGAGCGCTACAATGAGCAGTTCTTC; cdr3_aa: CASSSERYNEQFF
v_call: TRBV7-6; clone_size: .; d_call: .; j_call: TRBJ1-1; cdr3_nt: TGTGCCAGCAGCTCCGGGTTGAGCGACACTGAAGCTTTCTTT; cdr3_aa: CASSSGLSDTEAFF
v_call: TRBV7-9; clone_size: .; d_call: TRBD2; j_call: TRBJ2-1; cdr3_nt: TGTGCCAGCAGTCATCGGGCTGGAACGGGAGGGTGGGTTGAGCAGTTCTTC; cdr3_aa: CASSHRAGTGGWVEQFF
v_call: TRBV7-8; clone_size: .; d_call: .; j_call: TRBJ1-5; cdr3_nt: TGTGCCAGCAGCTTATTTCCCCCTTATAGCAATCAGCCCCAGCATTTT; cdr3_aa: CASSLFPPYSNQPQHF
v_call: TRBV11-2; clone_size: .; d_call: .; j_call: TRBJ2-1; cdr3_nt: TGTGCCAGCAGCTTAATTTCCGGTGAGCAGTTCTTC; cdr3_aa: CASSLISGEQFF
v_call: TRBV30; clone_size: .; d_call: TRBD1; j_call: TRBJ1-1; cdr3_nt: TGTGCCTGGAGTGTACGAGGGGGCAGGGGAGCTTTCTTT; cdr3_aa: CAWSVRGGRGAFF
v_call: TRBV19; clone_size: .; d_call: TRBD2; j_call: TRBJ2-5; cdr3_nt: TGTGCCAGTAGTATGGCTAGCGGCACGGGGACCCAGTACTTC; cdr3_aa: CASSMASGTGTQYF
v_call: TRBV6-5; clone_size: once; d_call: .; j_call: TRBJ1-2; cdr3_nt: TGTGCCAGCAGTTACTACCCTGGGCCCTCTGTCTATGGCTACACCTTC; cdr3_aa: CASSYYPGPSVYGYTF
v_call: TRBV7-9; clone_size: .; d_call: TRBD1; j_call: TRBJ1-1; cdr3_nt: TGTGCCAGCAGCTCCGACAGGGGGGACACTGAAGCTTTCTTT; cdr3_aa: CASSSDRGDTEAFF
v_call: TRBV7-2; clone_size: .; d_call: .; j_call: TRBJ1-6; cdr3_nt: TGTGCCAGCAGCTTCGGTCGGACAGCCTATAATTCACCCCTCCACTTT; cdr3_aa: CASSFGRTAYNSPLHF
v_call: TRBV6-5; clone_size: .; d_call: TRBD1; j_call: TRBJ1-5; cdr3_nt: TGTGCCAGCAGTTACTCGACAGGGGCCAATCAGCCCCAGCATTTT; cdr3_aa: CASSYSTGANQPQHF
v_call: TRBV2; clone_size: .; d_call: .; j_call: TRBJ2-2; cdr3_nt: TGTGCCCCTAGAGGTCCCTCAACCGGGGAGCTGTTTTTT; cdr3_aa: CAPRGPSTGELFF
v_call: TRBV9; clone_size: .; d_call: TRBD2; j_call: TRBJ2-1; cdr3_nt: TGTGCCAGCAGCGCCGAGCGGGAGCGGGACAATGAGCAGTTCTTC; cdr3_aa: CASSAERERDNEQFF
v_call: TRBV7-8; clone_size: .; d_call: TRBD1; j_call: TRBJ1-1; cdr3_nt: TGTGCCAGCAGCTTGTCCGGGACAGGGTTGGAAGCTTTCTTT; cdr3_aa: CASSLSGTGLEAFF
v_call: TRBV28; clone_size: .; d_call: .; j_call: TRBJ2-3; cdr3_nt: TGTGCCAGCAGTTTATGGACAGGAGAAAGAAGCACAGATACGCAGTATTTT; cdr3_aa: CASSLWTGERSTDTQYF
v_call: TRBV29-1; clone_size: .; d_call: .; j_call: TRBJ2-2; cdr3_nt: TGCAGCGTTATCCCAGGATCGAACACCGGGGAGCTGTTTTTT; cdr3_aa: CSVIPGSNTGELFF
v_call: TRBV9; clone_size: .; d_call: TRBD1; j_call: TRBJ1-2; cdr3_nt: TGTGCCAGCAGCGCCGGACAGGGTGAAGTCTATGGCTACACCTTC; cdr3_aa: CASSAGQGEVYGYTF
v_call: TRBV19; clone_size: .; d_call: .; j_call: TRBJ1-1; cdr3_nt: TGTGCCAGTAGTATAAGGACCGCAGGGTTGACTGAAGCTTTCTTT; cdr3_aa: CASSIRTAGLTEAFF
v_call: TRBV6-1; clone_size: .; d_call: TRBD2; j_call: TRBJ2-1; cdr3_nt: TGTGCCAGCAGTGTGGCGACTAGCGGCTACAATGAGCAGTTCTTC; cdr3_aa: CASSVATSGYNEQFF
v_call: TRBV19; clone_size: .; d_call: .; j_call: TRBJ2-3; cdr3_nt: TGTGCCAGTACTGAACAGGGTGGGACAGATACGCAGTATTTT; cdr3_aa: CASTEQGGTDTQYF
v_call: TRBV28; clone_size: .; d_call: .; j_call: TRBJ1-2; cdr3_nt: TGTGCCAGCAGTTCCGGGGGGGCAGCTAACTATGGCTACACCTTC; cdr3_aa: CASSSGGAANYGYTF
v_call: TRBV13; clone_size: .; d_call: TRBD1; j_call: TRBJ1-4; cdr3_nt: TGTGCCAGCAGCCAACGGGACAGGGCGGAGGGGGAAAAACTGTTTTTT; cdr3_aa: CASSQRDRAEGEKLFF
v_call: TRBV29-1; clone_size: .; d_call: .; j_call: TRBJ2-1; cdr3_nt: TGCAGCGTTGAAGATGTAGCGTACAATGAGCAGTTCTTC; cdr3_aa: CSVEDVAYNEQFF
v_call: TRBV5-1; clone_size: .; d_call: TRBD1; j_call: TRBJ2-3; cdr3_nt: TGCGCCAGCAGCTTTGACAGGGTGGATACGCAGTATTTT; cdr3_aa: CASSFDRVDTQYF
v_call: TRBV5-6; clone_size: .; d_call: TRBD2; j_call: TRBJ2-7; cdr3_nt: TGTGCCAGCAGCTTCAGGACTAGCGGCAGATACGAGCAGTACTTC; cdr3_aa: CASSFRTSGRYEQYF
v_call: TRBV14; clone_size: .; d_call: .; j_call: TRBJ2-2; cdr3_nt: TGTGCCAGCAGCCAAGAACAGGGTTTATTCGGGGAGCTGTTTTTT; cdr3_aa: CASSQEQGLFGELFF
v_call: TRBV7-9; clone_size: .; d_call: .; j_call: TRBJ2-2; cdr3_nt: TGTGCCAGCAGGCCTCGGTTTAGGGGAGACGGGAGCGGGGAGCTGTTTTTT; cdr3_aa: CASRPRFRGDGSGELFF
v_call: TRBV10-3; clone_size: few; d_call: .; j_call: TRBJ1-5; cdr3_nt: TGTGCCATCCGAAAGGACAGTGGCAATCAGCCCCAGCATTTT; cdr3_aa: CAIRKDSGNQPQHF
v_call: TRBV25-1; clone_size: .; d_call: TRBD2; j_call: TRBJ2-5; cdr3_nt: TGTGCCAGCAGTGAATGGGGGGGGAAAGAGACCCAGTACTTC; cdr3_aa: CASSEWGGKETQYF
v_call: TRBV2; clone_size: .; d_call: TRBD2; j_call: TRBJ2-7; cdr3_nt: TGTGCCAGCAGGTCGGGGGGAGGCTCCTACGAGCAGTACTTC; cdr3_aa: CASRSGGGSYEQYF
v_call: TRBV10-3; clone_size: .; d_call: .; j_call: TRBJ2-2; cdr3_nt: TGTGCCATCAGTGAGTCTCGACGGACTAAGAACACCGGGGAGCTGTTTTTT; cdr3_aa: CAISESRRTKNTGELFF
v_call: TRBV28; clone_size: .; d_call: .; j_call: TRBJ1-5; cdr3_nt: TGTGCCAGCAGTTTTTTCGGTGTGTGGAATCAGCCCCAGCATTTT; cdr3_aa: CASSFFGVWNQPQHF
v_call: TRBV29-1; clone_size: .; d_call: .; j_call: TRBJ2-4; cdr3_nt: TGCAGCGTTGTTCCGGTAGTGGAAAACATTCAGTACTTC; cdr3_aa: CSVVPVVENIQYF
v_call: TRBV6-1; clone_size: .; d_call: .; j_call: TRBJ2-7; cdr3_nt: TGTGCCAGCAGTGAAAGGGGAGGCCAAAACTACGAGCAGTACTTC; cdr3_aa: CASSERGGQNYEQYF
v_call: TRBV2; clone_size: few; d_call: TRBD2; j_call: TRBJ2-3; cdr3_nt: TGTGCCAGCAGCCTCGGGACTAGCGTATCGGATACGCAGTATTTT; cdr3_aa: CASSLGTSVSDTQYF
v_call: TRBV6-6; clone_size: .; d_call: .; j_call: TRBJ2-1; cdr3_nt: TGTGCCAGCAGTTACTTTCTACCAAAATCCAATGAGCAGTTCTTC; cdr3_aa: CASSYFLPKSNEQFF
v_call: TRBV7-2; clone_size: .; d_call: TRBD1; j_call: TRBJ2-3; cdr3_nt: TGTGCCAGCAGCTTAGAGGGGACAGGGGATACGCAGTATTTT; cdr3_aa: CASSLEGTGDTQYF
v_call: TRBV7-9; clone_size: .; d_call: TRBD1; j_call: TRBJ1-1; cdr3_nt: TGTGCCAGCAGCTTGACCGGGACAGGGGCTGAAGCTTTCTTT; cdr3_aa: CASSLTGTGAEAFF